Listed below are T cell receptor beta chains from one sample, sequenced in a study of T-cell memory formation after mild COVID-19. TCRdb used MiXCR to reprocess the 5' RACE reads, holding one entry per CDR3 protein. There are 500,000 to 650,000 distinct CDR3 sequences in the sample; about a fifth occur only once, and 8.4% lies in the top ten. Sequences were obtained from PBMCs or a T cell subset sorted from them (not recorded which). The receptors shown here come from an adult woman who had mild COVID-19 (a few samples of this study predate the infection). Cell type and time point are not known. Both conserved end residues are part of each CDR3. Each record gives: V gene, CDR3 protein.

TRBV3-1 CASSQEGFPGDTQYF
TRBV5-6 CASSLDYEQFF
TRBV6-1 CASSDGQAARLSYGYTF
TRBV20-1 CSAKNIYF
TRBV5-1 CASSYGTGTYEQYF
TRBV14 CASSHGRDRAYNEQFF
TRBV20-1 CSATSGRGLSGELFF
TRBV6-1 CASTSPRTAAYEQYF
TRBV6-6 CASSYPAGAGGSYEQYF
TRBV7-9 CASRPGEVDTQYF
TRBV30 CAWSPPGGTDTQYF
TRBV4-1 CASSQGQGGLQETQYF